This T cell receptor (beta chain) was sequenced in a study of regulatory T cells in long-lasting Graves disease. For the study at large: Newly diagnosed Graves' patients had taken antithyroid drugs under 3 months.

Time point indicated: newly diagnosed GD, antithyroid drugs for less than 3 months. Following extraction of RNA from PBMCs, that RNA was used to make the TCR library. Combining iRepertoire HTBI primers with Arm-PCR of CDR3 regions, the authors built TCR beta libraries. MiXCR, applied by TCRdb to the multiplex PCR reads, yields one record per CDR3 protein. In the table there are over 450,000 distinct CDR3 sequences, about 12% of which are singletons. This clonotype has ten or more counts. These same data were also listed under a study on T cells in Graves' hyperthyroidism and ophthalmopathy. That source notes: The HTBI primer set was used in a first-round RT-PCR of the TCR CDR3.

This specimen consisted of peripheral blood mononuclear cells (PBMCs), obtained at new diagnosis, from a patient treated with antithyroid drugs. This TCR was recovered from a woman between 25 and 40 years old with Graves disease.

CDR3 bases: TGCAGTGCCCGGGACAGGGAATCCTATGGCTACACCTTC. Translation: CSARDRESYGYTF. This sequence joins TRBV20-1 and TRBJ1-2; TRBD1 matches 9 bases. Losses at the gene ends were 6 bases for V and 4 bases for J; bases not matched to a gene: 6. CDR3 size: 13 residues. In germline, CDR1 is DFQATT, CDR2 SNEGSKA (reference sequence).